This TCR beta chain came from a study of blood T cell repertoires in COVID-19 (dated by TCRdb to between 2020 and 2021). General notes on the study: Collaborator samples came from the United States, Italy and Spain and covered acute and convalescent phases of COVID-19. The material from the prospective study consisted of cDNA or gDNA derived from T cells, B-cell-depleted T cells, or PBMCs. The dataset comprised deeply sampled blood TCRbeta repertoires from subjects exposed to, actively infected with, or recovered from COVID-19. The repertoires were made available in a free public database intended to serve as a resource for research on the immune response to SARS-CoV-2. The samples were drawn from two sources: the first 160 participants of the ongoing ImmuneRACE study, and over 950 subjects contributed by 6 global collaborators. A de-identified subject ID, COVID-19 status, age in years and sex were almost always included in the sample metadata. Where available, HLA class I and class II types were taken from metadata supplied by the sample provider and were not determined by assay-based typing.

Collaborating institutions collected whole blood in K2EDTA tubes following their own protocols. Collaborator samples were shipped for TCRbeta analysis as frozen whole blood, isolated PBMCs, or DNA extracted from either sample type. TCRbeta CDR3 regions were amplified from genomic DNA using the immunoSEQ Assay, a bias-controlled multiplex PCR. Per the source publication's procedure: The number of nucleated cells in each sample was estimated by amplification of reference gene primers within the assay. To quantify the absolute abundance of each unique TCRbeta CDR3 rearrangement, sequence reads were collapsed and filtered. For each sample, productive Simpson clonality was calculated as the square root of Simpson's diversity index over productive rearrangements. TCRdb re-hosts the immuneACCESS table, in-frame sequences only. Its copies lack some clones; in the studies checked, an unresolved V gene accounts for under half of them, and the cause for the rest is not known. V, J and clone size are taken as reported in that table, and D and trimming were inferred from the DNA itself. This sample is represented by fewer than 45,000 clones; 85% of them were singletons. The ten largest clones represent about an eighth of the sample.

This clone has more than one count but fewer than ten. What antigen it recognizes has not been identified. Nothing much larger sits one base from this clone, and base qualities are not available. Broad study findings and their caveats: How much clinical and demographic metadata was included differed by source and by participant, and the metadata was provided uncurated.

The CDR3 goes from the cysteine to the phenylalanine over 12 residues. The read is trimmed to its CDR3 DNA, 36 bases read in frame from base 1. Sequences MNHEY (CDR1) and SVGAGI (CDR2) are obtained from the germline V gene. V and J lose 5 bases and 3 bases, and a span of 7 bases separates them. The TCR was taken from a human donor in a cohort sampled during active COVID-19. Recombination joined TRBV6-5 with TRBJ1-2; the D gene cannot be resolved reliably. Sequencing was done on a sample of peripheral blood. The DNA sequence is as follows: TGTGCCAGCAGTCGGGTCGACTATGGCTACACCTTC. This translates into CASSRVDYGYTF.